This T cell receptor (beta chain) was recorded in a study of CD8+ T cells in alopecia areata. Overall study context: Percent affected scalp area, the SALT score, rated treated patients' severity.

The germline gives CDR1 LNHNV, CDR2 YYDKDF (reference sequence). V dropped 0 bases and J dropped 4; count of bases not matched to a gene: 6. The CDR3 contains 17 residues. A word on this clone: Its antigen is still unknown.

General study results and limits: Within the top 100, expanded CD8+ clones significantly decreased with tofacitinib, as did scalp clonality. The study also sequences resident alphabeta T cells of normal skin in scalp samples.

Stated treatment: oral pan-JAK inhibitor, 5-10 mg twice daily. Sequencing templates came from extracted RNA that was reverse transcribed into cDNA. The table came from immunoSEQ multiplex PCR; TCRdb's copy has only in-frame clones and leaves some out. Among some 180,000 clones, approximately 53% were seen once, and the ten largest hold 10% to 12%. This specimen was CD8+ T cells sorted from blood, taken at week 24, from a patient treated with tofacitinib. The TCR was taken from a human donor with alopecia areata. The chain is built from TRBV15 and TRBJ1-5, with TRBD1 matching 10 bases. The CDR3 loop is CATSRDSGQGRNQPQHF. The CDR3 nucleotides read TGTGCCACCAGCAGAGATTCGGGACAGGGGCGGAATCAGCCCCAGCATTTT.